This TCR beta chain was observed in a study of cytomegalovirus exposure and HLA in healthy donors. About the research overall: An early data release held 70 million to 90 million unique TCRs from HLA-typed donors.

PCR employed 60 Vbeta and 13 Jbeta primers. Clones were sequenced by immunoSEQ multiplex PCR, and TCRdb holds only the in-frame ones, with some missing. The data contain 90,000 to 150,000 clones, roughly 9% of them singletons. Findings and caveats of the study: The authors listed 150 to 200 TCR beta chains as cytomegalovirus-associated.

Trimming pared 2 bases from V and 5 bases from J, leaving 11 bases between. The CDR3 runs 14 residues. CDR1 and CDR2 (germline): MNHEY, SVGAGI. As to this clone: Its antigen is not known.

The donors, nominally healthy at sampling, likely had unrecorded immune exposures. Input material: PBMCs. The V call is TRBV6-5, the J call TRBJ2-3, with a weak D call TRBD1 (6 bases). This receptor was taken from a woman in her thirties or forties in good health and CMV-seropositive. In DNA form, the CDR3 reads TGTGCCAGCAGTTACATCCCAGGGGAAGATACGCAGTATTTT. The encoded protein is CASSYIPGEDTQYF.